These 25 T cell receptor beta chains came from one sample sequenced in a study of T cells in Graves' hyperthyroidism and ophthalmopathy. Regions amplified from RNA transcripts were the TCR beta CDR3 regions. HTBI primers were the set used in a first-round RT-PCR of the TCR CDR3. MiXCR, run by TCRdb on the multiplex PCR reads, gives a single entry per CDR3 protein. This sample yields around 540,000 distinct CDR3 sequences, of which 15% to 20% are seen a single time; around 28% belongs to the top ten. The sequencing input was blood. Receptor source: a woman aged 25-40 years with Graves' ophthalmopathy.

This chain links TRBV19 with TRBJ2-1; tentatively, D is TRBD2 (5 bases). Germline V gene data show CDR1 as LNHDA and CDR2 as SQIVND (reference sequence). CDR3 size: 18 residues. The V end was cut by 3 bases, the J end by 2 bases, with 20 bases between. CDR3 residues: CASSIVGPRSGTYNEQFF. The CDR3 nucleotides are TGTGCCAGTAGTATTGTGGGCCCTCGTTCCGGGACCTACAATGAGCAGTTCTTC.

This clonotype was counted at least ten times. The V and J genes are TRBV6-5 and TRBJ2-2, with a weak D call TRBD2 (6 bases). The CDR3 loop spans 19 amino acids. Trimming left V 0 bases short and J 0 bases short, with 17 bases between. CDR1 and CDR2 (germline): MNHEY, SVGAGI. DNA of the CDR3: TGTGCCAGCAGTTACTCGCCCGTTTTCGGGAGTCCGAACACCGGGGAGCTGTTTTTT. Protein: CASSYSPVFGSPNTGELFF.

This clonotype has just a few counts. V gene TRBV4-1 combines with J gene TRBJ2-7, with 13 positions matching TRBD2. Trimming at V came to 3 bases and at J to 0 bases, leaving 8 bases not matched to a gene. CDR1 is MGHRA, CDR2 YSYEKL, per germline. CDR3 size: 18 residues. The CDR3 sequence is CASSQRGLAGASSYEQYF. The CDR3 coding sequence is TGCGCCAGCAGCCAGAGAGGACTAGCGGGGGCGAGCTCCTACGAGCAGTACTTC.

CDR3 region: CASSLRQGRDSPLHF. DNA of the CDR3: TGCGCCAGCAGCTTGAGGCAGGGTAGAGATTCACCCCTCCACTTT. The chain couples TRBV5-1 to TRBJ1-6; tentative D call: TRBD1 (5 bases). Trimming removed 1 base from V and 8 bases from J, with 13 bases in between. Germline loops: CDR1 SGHRS, CDR2 YFSETQ. The CDR3 has 15 amino acids.

This clonotype came up many times. This chain uses TRBV7-8 with TRBJ1-1; no clear D. Germline CDR1 reads SGHVS; CDR2 reads FQNEAQ. V was pared by 1 base and J by 1 base, with 10 bases between. The CDR3 loop spans 15 amino acids. As DNA, the CDR3 is TGTGCCAGCAGCTTAGTGCGTGGCCCGAACACTGAAGCTTTCTTT. Translating it yields CASSLVRGPNTEAFF.

This clonotype was recorded many times. DNA for the CDR3: TGCAGTGCTAGAACTAGCGGGAGGGGAAGATACGAGCAGTACTTC. This translates into CSARTSGRGRYEQYF. This sequence joins TRBV20-1 and TRBJ2-7; 13 positions match TRBD2. V dropped 2 bases and J dropped 4; count of bases not matched to a gene: 5. CDR1 is DFQATT, CDR2 SNEGSKA, per germline (reference sequence). The CDR3 consists of 15 residues.

This clonotype was seen ten or more times. V usage is TRBV6-1 and J usage is TRBJ2-1; the D gene is possibly TRBD1 (5 bases). The CDR3 has 17 residues. Trimming stripped 5 bases from V and 2 bases from J, with 19 bases between. Germline CDR1 MNHNS, CDR2 SASEGT. This CDR3 is CASSYPSGIGPYNEQFF. In nucleotides, the CDR3 is TGTGCCAGCAGTTATCCGTCAGGGATAGGGCCCTACAATGAGCAGTTCTTC.

This clonotype showed up many times. This chain uses TRBV18 with TRBJ1-4; D might be TRBD1 (5 bases). V lost 1 base to trimming and J lost 6 bases, with 12 bases between them. The germline CDR1 and CDR2 sequences are KGHSH and LQKENI. The CDR3 is made up of 15 amino acids. The CDR3 DNA is TGTGCCAGCTCACCACTATCAAGGGGAGATGAAAAACTGTTTTTT. Protein sequence: CASSPLSRGDEKLFF.

This clonotype occurred many times. The V and J genes are TRBV28 and TRBJ2-5, with 11 bases lining up with TRBD1. Germline loops: CDR1 MDHEN, CDR2 SYDVKM. J gave up 4 bases and V 2 bases, and 12 bases lay outside the gene matches. This CDR3 comprises 18 residues. In DNA, the CDR3 is TGTGCCAGCAGTTTAAGAGGTCGGGACAGGGGGTTCAGAGAGACCCAGTACTTC. It translates to CASSLRGRDRGFRETQYF.

The chain couples TRBV15 to TRBJ2-2; the D gene is possibly TRBD2 (5 bases). V was pared by 0 bases and J by 7 bases, with 12 bases between. Germline-derived CDR1 and CDR2 are LNHNV and YYDKDF (reference sequence). The CDR3 loop spans 15 amino acids. The CDR3 region is CATSRDLLVGGELFF. The CDR3 region has the DNA TGTGCCACCAGCAGAGATCTACTAGTTGGCGGGGAGCTGTTTTTT.

The rearrangement uses TRBV5-1 and TRBJ2-5, with 7 positions matching TRBD2. In germline, CDR1 is SGHRS, CDR2 YFSETQ. V lost 0 bases and J lost 5; bases outside the gene matches: 10. The CDR3 runs 16 residues. DNA of the CDR3: TGCGCCAGCAGCTTGGAATTAGGCGGGAGTACTGAGACCCAGTACTTC. This codes for CASSLELGGSTETQYF.

This clonotype has a count of ten or more. The chain joins TRBV5-1 to TRBJ2-7; 7 nucleotides agree with TRBD2. This CDR3 is 15 amino acids long. The V gene's germline CDR1 is SGHRS and CDR2 YFSETQ. J was trimmed by 2 bases and V by 4 bases; bases with no gene match: 9. This chain's CDR3 is CASSPGLREAYEQYF. DNA for the CDR3: TGCGCCAGCAGCCCGGGACTACGGGAGGCCTACGAGCAGTACTTC.

The genes are TRBV9 and TRBJ2-7; 8 bases fit TRBD2. V lost 0 bases and J lost 4; bases outside the gene matches: 6. The CDR3 is 15 residues long. Germline V gene lookup returns CDR1 SGDLS and CDR2 YYNGEE. Here the CDR3 reads CASSVDGSGSYEQYF. DNA of the CDR3: TGTGCCAGCAGCGTAGACGGAAGCGGGAGTTACGAGCAGTACTTC.

With regard to this clonotype: At one of its ends the junction is not consistent with the germline gene, which may arise from a read error. This sequence joins TRBV18 and TRBJ1-1; D gene ambiguous. CDR1 is KGHSH, CDR2 LQKENI, per germline. The CDR3 runs 12 residues. CDR3 coding DNA: TGTGCCGGCTCACCCGTGAACACTGAAGCTTTCTTT. It translates to CAGSPVNTEAFF.

This clonotype was seen ten or more times. The V call is TRBV7-3, the J call TRBJ2-5, with TRBD2 identical over 14 bases. The trim removed 5 bases at V and 4 bases at J, leaving 6 bases unmatched. The germline V gene encodes CDR1 SGHTA and CDR2 FQGTGA. The length of the CDR3 is 16 residues. CDR3 nucleotide sequence: TGTGCCAGCAGCCTAGAGGGACTAGCGGGAGCAGAGACCCAGTACTTC. Amino acid sequence: CASSLEGLAGAETQYF. Filled out from reference TRBV7-3 and TRBJ2-5, the complete variable domain reads GAGVSQTPSNKVTEKGKYVELRCDPISGHTALYWYRQSLGQGPEFLIYFQGTGAADDSGLPNDRFFAVRPEGSVSTLKIQRTERGDSAVYLCASSLEGLAGAETQYFGPGTRLLVL.

Ten or more counts support this clonotype. The V gene is TRBV29-1, the J gene TRBJ1-1; D remains unclear. V lost 7 bases to trimming and J lost 0 bases, with 18 bases between them. Germline V gene lookup returns CDR1 SQVTM and CDR2 ANQGSEA. CDR3 length: 15 residues. CDR3 nucleotides: TGCAGCGCAAACAATCCAAGAATAATGAACACTGAAGCTTTCTTT. Translation gives CSANNPRIMNTEAFF.

This clonotype occurred a few times. The V call is TRBV5-1, the J call TRBJ2-1; TRBD2 agrees at 16 bases. This CDR3 has 18 residues. The germline gives CDR1 SGHRS, CDR2 YFSETQ. Losses at the gene ends were 3 bases for V and 3 bases for J; bases not matched to a gene: 6. As DNA, the CDR3 is TGCGCCAGCAGCTGGGGACTAGCGGGAGGGCCCTACTACAATGAGCAGTTCTTC. Translating gives CASSWGLAGGPYYNEQFF. Full variable domain (remainder filled in from reference TRBV5-1 and TRBJ2-1): KAGVTQTPRYLIKTRGQQVTLSCSPISGHRSVSWYQQTPGQGLQFLFEYFSETQRNKGNFPGRFSGRQFSNSRSEMNVSTLELGDSALYLCASSWGLAGGPYYNEQFFGPGTRLTVL.

V and J are TRBV20-1 and TRBJ2-7; D not resolved. This CDR3 region has 12 residues. V was clipped by 1 base and J by 2 bases, with 6 bases between them. Germline CDR1 DFQATT, CDR2 SNEGSKA (reference sequence). The CDR3 here is CSARASTYEQYF. The CDR3 DNA sequence: TGCAGTGCTAGAGCCAGCACCTACGAGCAGTACTTC.

This clonotype was detected ten times or more. The chain links TRBV30 to TRBJ1-1; D is possibly TRBD1 (6 bases). V lost 2 bases, J lost 1 base, and 8 bases lay in between. Germline-derived CDR1 and CDR2 are GTSNPN and SVGIG (reference sequence). This CDR3 comprises 13 residues. This CDR3 is CAWSRTANTEAFF. CDR3 in DNA: TGTGCCTGGAGTCGGACAGCGAACACTGAAGCTTTCTTT.

This clonotype has a handful of counts. The chain recombines TRBV6-1 with TRBJ2-5; the D call may be TRBD1 or TRBD2 (5 bases each). The germline V and J ends were trimmed by 6 bases and 4 bases, with 21 bases remaining between them. Germline V lookup: CDR1 MNHNS, CDR2 SASEGT. The CDR3 covers 16 residues. The CDR3 bases are TGTGCCAGCAGCCCCCGGGACCCCCGAACGGGAGAGACCCAGTACTTC. It encodes CASSPRDPRTGETQYF.

This clonotype has a single count. This sequence may be a read error, since a much larger clone differs from it by one base. The J gene is TRBJ2-3, the V gene TRBV13; D tentatively fits TRBD1 or TRBD2 (5 bases each). V was trimmed by 5 bases and J by 1 base, leaving 7 bases between them. Germline assignment: CDR1 PRHDT and CDR2 FYEKMQ (reference sequence). This CDR3 comprises 13 residues. CDR3 amino acids: CASSGDRTDTQYF. The CDR3 bases are TGTGCCAGCAGCGGGGACCGCACAGATACGCAGTATTTT.

The chain has TRBV12-3 or TRBV12-4 and TRBJ2-2; D may be TRBD2 (6 bases). The CDR3 runs to 15 residues. V was cut by 3 bases and J by 1 base, with 9 bases left in between. The CDR3 reads CASSLKRVNTGELFF. The CDR3 DNA reads TGTGCCAGCAGTTTGAAGCGGGTGAACACCGGGGAGCTGTTTTTT.

V gene TRBV4-1 combines with J gene TRBJ2-1; possibly TRBD2 for D (6 bases). This CDR3 region has 17 residues. CDR1 MGHRA and CDR2 YSYEKL come from the germline V gene. V gave up 4 bases and J gave up 2 bases, with 18 bases separating them. The CDR3 coding sequence is TGCGCCAGCAGCCCACTAGTCGGGGGTATCACCTACAATGAGCAGTTCTTC. Residues: CASSPLVGGITYNEQFF.

This clonotype was observed many times. This chain joins TRBV11-2 and TRBJ1-2; 7 bases fit TRBD1. The ends lost 1 base at V and 2 bases at J; junction bases unmatched: 4. Germline values: CDR1 SGHAT, CDR2 FQNNGV. The CDR3 is 15 amino acids. The CDR3 DNA sequence: TGTGCCAGCAGCTTAGCCTCAGGGGGAAACTATGGCTACACCTTC. This codes for CASSLASGGNYGYTF.

A remark on this clonotype: This sequence may be a read error, since a much larger clone differs from it by one base. The V and J genes are TRBV9 and TRBJ2-1; 8 bases line up with TRBD1. The CDR3 totals 15 residues. Germline V gives CDR1 SGDLS, CDR2 YYNGEE. The junction had 10 bases not matched to a gene; V was cut back by 5 bases and J by 6 bases. The CDR3 reads CASSLGGTGPNEQFF. As DNA, the CDR3 is TGTGCCAGCAGTTTAGGAGGGACAGGTCCCAATGAGCAGTTCTTC.